A selection of T cell receptor beta chains follows, all from one sample in a study of graft-versus-host responses after intestinal transplantation. No antigen is known for these receptors. Only in-frame clones appear in the TCRdb table, and some are missing; sequencing was by immunoSEQ multiplex PCR. The sample yields approximately 88,000 clones, less than 95% seen once. The input for sequencing was unstimulated CD4+ T cells sorted from spleen or lymph node cells, taken before transplant. These receptors all stem from a human donor who was the organ donor for an intestinal transplant. CDR3s include the opening cysteine and the closing phenylalanine or tryptophan. A D gene is named only where the DNA matches it firmly. Part of the rows lack a size; the others show once, few, many or a class for expanded clones.

d_call: TRBD1
clone_size: NA
v_call: TRBV14
j_call: TRBJ2-7
cdr3_aa: CASSQPGQGVYEQYF
cdr3_nt: TGTGCCAGCAGCCAGCCGGGACAGGGGGTATACGAGCAGTACTTC

d_call: TRBD2
clone_size: once
v_call: TRBV5-1
j_call: TRBJ2-1
cdr3_aa: CASSRRLAGGVNNEQFF
cdr3_nt: TGCGCCAGCAGCCGGAGACTAGCGGGGGGCGTGAACAATGAGCAGTTCTTC

d_call: NA
clone_size: NA
v_call: TRBV11-3
j_call: TRBJ2-7
cdr3_aa: CASSLVRFAGFSYEQYF
cdr3_nt: TGTGCCAGCAGCTTAGTTCGTTTTGCAGGCTTCTCCTACGAGCAGTACTTC

d_call: NA
clone_size: once
v_call: TRBV4-2
j_call: TRBJ1-2
cdr3_aa: CASSFTTGYTF
cdr3_nt: TGTGCCAGCAGCTTTACGACGGGCTACACCTTC

d_call: NA
clone_size: NA
v_call: TRBV5-6
j_call: TRBJ1-2
cdr3_aa: CASSLGGTPTYGYTF
cdr3_nt: TGTGCCAGCAGCTTGGGGGGGACCCCCACCTATGGCTACACCTTC

d_call: TRBD1
clone_size: NA
v_call: TRBV6-5
j_call: TRBJ1-2
cdr3_aa: CASSRTGAPYGYTF
cdr3_nt: TGTGCCAGCAGTCGGACAGGGGCTCCCTATGGCTACACCTTC

d_call: NA
clone_size: NA
v_call: TRBV9
j_call: TRBJ1-3
cdr3_aa: CASSAGWTGNTIYF
cdr3_nt: TGTGCCAGCAGCGCAGGGTGGACTGGAAACACCATATATTTT

d_call: NA
clone_size: NA
v_call: TRBV7-3
j_call: TRBJ1-6
cdr3_aa: CASSLNPGAANSPLHF
cdr3_nt: TGTGCCAGCAGCTTAAATCCGGGGGCGGCTAATTCACCCCTCCACTTT

d_call: NA
clone_size: NA
v_call: TRBV28
j_call: TRBJ1-2
cdr3_aa: CASRETANYGYTF
cdr3_nt: TGTGCCAGCAGGGAGACAGCTAACTATGGCTACACCTTC

d_call: NA
clone_size: NA
v_call: TRBV28
j_call: TRBJ2-7
cdr3_aa: CASKESPYEQYF
cdr3_nt: TGTGCCAGCAAGGAGTCCCCCTACGAGCAGTACTTC

d_call: NA
clone_size: once
v_call: TRBV7-9
j_call: TRBJ2-5
cdr3_aa: CASSPGGNQETQYF
cdr3_nt: TGTGCCAGCAGCCCCGGGGGCAATCAAGAGACCCAGTACTTC

d_call: NA
clone_size: NA
v_call: TRBV5-1
j_call: TRBJ1-1
cdr3_aa: CASSLVIGVNTEAFF
cdr3_nt: TGCGCCAGCAGCTTGGTAATAGGAGTGAACACTGAAGCTTTCTTT

d_call: NA
clone_size: NA
v_call: TRBV4-2
j_call: TRBJ1-6
cdr3_aa: CASSQSGWDSPLHF
cdr3_nt: TGTGCCAGCAGCCAATCGGGTTGGGATTCACCCCTCCACTTT

d_call: TRBD2
clone_size: once
v_call: TRBV5-5
j_call: TRBJ2-5
cdr3_aa: CASSLGLAGDIETQYF
cdr3_nt: TGTGCCAGCAGCTTGGGACTAGCGGGGGACATCGAGACCCAGTACTTC